These 32 T cell receptor beta chains were sequenced from one sample in a study of blood T cell repertoires in COVID-19. Assay: immunoSEQ multiplex PCR; the TCRdb copy retains only in-frame clones and omits some. This table holds 250,000 to 400,000 clones, 89% found once. Sequencing was carried out using PBMCs or T cells enriched from blood (not recorded which). The receptor source for this set is a man aged 60-69 years who had recovered from COVID-19.

The V gene is TRBV2, the J gene TRBJ1-1; unclear D gene. CDR3 size: 15 residues. Germline loops: CDR1 SNHLY, CDR2 FYNNEI. Trimming took off 10 bases at V and 4 bases at J, with 22 bases between the two ends. The CDR3, as DNA: TGTGCCACCACACCGAAGGGCCTAGGGAGCACTGAAGCTTTCTTT. Protein sequence: CATTPKGLGSTEAFF. The full variable domain, rest sourced from reference TRBV2 and TRBJ1-1, is EPEVTQTPSHQVTQMGQEVILRCVPISNHLYFYWYRQILGQKVEFLVSFYNNEISEKSEIFDDQFSVERPDGSNFTLKIRSTKLEDSAMYFCATTPKGLGSTEAFFGQGTRLTVV.

This clone was seen more than once but under ten times. This chain joins TRBV30 and TRBJ1-1; D remains unclear. Germline V lookup: CDR1 GTSNPN, CDR2 SVGIG (reference sequence). V shed 4 bases and J shed 5 bases, with 17 bases lying between them. This CDR3 has 14 residues. The CDR3 loop is CAWMRTHPGTEAFF. The CDR3 DNA reads as TGTGCCTGGATGAGGACTCATCCGGGGACTGAAGCTTTCTTT.

This clone was counted a few times. This chain joins TRBV7-3 and TRBJ2-1; TRBD2 matches at 15 bases. The CDR3 sequence is 17 residues long. Germline trimming cut 3 bases from V and 5 bases from J; bases unmatched to any gene: 5. CDR1 is SGHTA, CDR2 FQGTGA, per germline. As DNA, the CDR3 is TGTGCCAGCAGCTTTGGGGGACTAGCGGGAGGAAACAATGAGCAGTTCTTC. This translates into CASSFGGLAGGNNEQFF.

CDR3 DNA sequence: TGTGCCAGCTCACCCCTCTCCCAAGAGACCCAGTACTTC. Translation: CASSPLSQETQYF. V gene TRBV18 combines with J gene TRBJ2-5; D ambiguous. Trimming stripped 3 bases from V and 1 base from J, with 6 bases between. Germline V gene data show CDR1 as KGHSH and CDR2 as LQKENI. CDR3 length: 13 residues.

The genes are TRBV6-5 and TRBJ2-4; 9 positions agree with TRBD1. Germline CDR1 MNHEY, CDR2 SVGAGI. CDR3 size: 15 residues. The J segment lost 9 bases and the V segment lost 4 bases, leaving 10 bases of the junction unmatched. The CDR3 DNA reads TGTGCCAGCAGTTTAGTTGGGACAGGGCAGAGCATTCAGTACTTC. Encoded protein: CASSLVGTGQSIQYF.

The rearrangement uses TRBV2 and TRBJ2-1, with 7 nucleotides matching TRBD1. Trimming cost V 3 bases and J 8 bases; bases outside gene matches: 13. From germline, CDR1 is SNHLY and CDR2 FYNNEI. The CDR3 covers 16 residues. CDR3 sequence reads: CASSESGGSVVYEQFF. The CDR3 region has the DNA TGTGCCAGCAGTGAGTCAGGGGGTTCGGTTGTCTATGAGCAGTTCTTC. Filled out from reference TRBV2 and TRBJ2-1, the complete variable domain reads EPEVTQTPSHQVTQMGQEVILRCVPISNHLYFYWYRQILGQKVEFLVSFYNNEISEKSEIFDDQFSVERPDGSNFTLKIRSTKLEDSAMYFCASSESGGSVVYEQFFGPGTRLTVL.

The chain couples TRBV19 to TRBJ1-1; possibly TRBD1 for D (6 bases). From germline, CDR1 is LNHDA and CDR2 SQIVND (reference sequence). The CDR3 runs 15 residues. Trimming stripped 3 bases from V and 4 bases from J, with 15 bases between. CDR3 residues: CASSIRWQGSTEAFF. The CDR3, as DNA: TGTGCCAGTAGTATTAGGTGGCAGGGGAGCACTGAAGCTTTCTTT.

The V gene is TRBV19, the J gene TRBJ1-5; TRBD1 is a possible D gene (5 bases). With 7 bases removed from V and 0 bases from J, the gap between germline ends came to 10 bases. The germline gives CDR1 LNHDA, CDR2 SQIVND (reference sequence). The CDR3 consists of 14 residues. In nucleotides, the CDR3 is TGTGCCAGTATGCAGGGAAATAGCAATCAGCCCCAGCATTTT. Amino acids: CASMQGNSNQPQHF.

The gene calls are TRBV10-3 and TRBJ1-4, with 7 bases aligning to TRBD1. Germline V gene data show CDR1 as ENHRY and CDR2 as SYGVKD. V trimming: 2 bases; J trimming: 7 bases; junction bases outside the gene matches: 4. There are 14 residues in the CDR3. DNA of the CDR3: TGTGCCATCAGTGAGACAGGGGAGAGTGAAAAACTGTTTTTT. Amino acids: CAISETGESEKLFF.

There are a few counts of this clone. The J gene is TRBJ2-7, the V gene TRBV5-1; D unclear. This CDR3 spans 15 amino acids. The V end was cut by 0 bases, the J end by 5 bases, with 15 bases between. Per germline, CDR1 SGHRS and CDR2 YFSETQ. Here the CDR3 DNA reads TGCGCCAGCAGCTTGGACGGTCTGGGCTATGACGAGCAGTACTTC. It encodes CASSLDGLGYDEQYF. Combining the CDR3 with reference TRBV5-1 and TRBJ2-7 gives the whole variable domain KAGVTQTPRYLIKTRGQQVTLSCSPISGHRSVSWYQQTPGQGLQFLFEYFSETQRNKGNFPGRFSGRQFSNSRSEMNVSTLELGDSALYLCASSLDGLGYDEQYFGPGTRLTVT.

The J gene is TRBJ2-1, the V gene TRBV19; the match to TRBD1 covers 8 bases. CDR1 is LNHDA and CDR2 is SQIVND in the germline V gene (reference sequence). With V trimmed by 7 bases and J by 4 bases, 6 bases remained unmatched. The CDR3 has 14 residues. The CDR3 DNA sequence: TGTGCCAGTATAGGACAGGGATCTTACAATGAGCAGTTCTTC. It yields the protein CASIGQGSYNEQFF. The full variable domain, completed using reference TRBV19 and TRBJ2-1, is DGGITQSPKYLFRKEGQNVTLSCEQNLNHDAMYWYRQDPGQGLRLIYYSQIVNDFQKGDIAEGYSVSREKKESFPLTVTSAQKNPTAFYLCASIGQGSYNEQFFGPGTRLTVL.

J is TRBJ2-2 and V is TRBV13, with D possibly being TRBD1 (6 bases). Deletions cut 4 bases from V and 4 bases from J, with 13 bases between. The CDR3 has 15 amino acids. Germline lookup yields CDR1 PRHDT and CDR2 FYEKMQ (reference sequence). The CDR3, as DNA: TGTGCCAGCAGCTGGGGACAAATCCTCACCGGGGAGCTGTTTTTT. Its protein product is CASSWGQILTGELFF. Based on the CDR3 plus reference TRBV13 and TRBJ2-2, the full variable domain is AAGVIQSPRHLIKEKRETATLKCYPIPRHDTVYWYQQGPGQDPQFLISFYEKMQSDKGSIPDRFSAQQFSDYHSELNMSSLELGDSALYFCASSWGQILTGELFFGEGSRLTVL.

This rearrangement joins TRBV5-1 to TRBJ1-2; D might be TRBD1 (6 bases). The CDR3 runs to 14 residues. V lost 4 bases and J lost 7, with 17 bases in between. The germline CDR1 and CDR2 sequences are SGHRS and YFSETQ. The CDR3 coding sequence is TGCGCCAGCAGCCAAGGACAGCTCTCAGGTGGCTACACCTTC. Translating gives CASSQGQLSGGYTF.

The chain has TRBV28 and TRBJ2-3, with 11 bases lining up with TRBD2. This CDR3 has 18 residues. With 2 bases clipped from V and 1 base from J, the junction kept 8 bases outside the gene matches. Germline V gene lookup returns CDR1 MDHEN and CDR2 SYDVKM. The CDR3 is CASSLKRTSGPGTDTQYF. The CDR3 nucleotides read TGTGCCAGCAGTTTAAAGAGGACTAGCGGGCCCGGCACAGATACGCAGTATTTT.

Here the CDR3 reads CASSSLGGGSEQFF. The CDR3, as DNA: TGTGCCAGCAGCTCCCTAGGCGGAGGGAGTGAGCAGTTCTTC. The chain joins TRBV7-9 to TRBJ2-1; D is perhaps TRBD2 (6 bases). Between the trimmed V and J ends, which lost 4 bases and 9 bases, there was a span of 16 bases. This CDR3 has 14 residues. CDR1 and CDR2 (germline): SEHNR, FQNEAQ (reference sequence).

The chain is built from TRBV24-1 and TRBJ2-7; D perhaps matches TRBD1 (6 bases). This CDR3 has 13 amino acids. V dropped 4 bases and J dropped 6 bases, with 12 bases sitting between them. Germline lookup yields CDR1 KGHDR and CDR2 SFDVKD. This chain's CDR3 is CATSEANRAEQYF. CDR3 sequence (DNA): TGTGCCACCAGTGAAGCCAACAGGGCCGAGCAGTACTTC.

This CDR3 is CARSLPGIRCHQPQHF. As DNA, the CDR3 is TGTGCCAGAAGCTTGCCAGGAATAAGGTGTCATCAGCCCCAGCATTTT. This chain links TRBV5-3 with TRBJ1-5, with D unresolved. TRBV5-3 carries the ORF label, with uncertain function. The CDR3 spans 16 residues. V was pared by 1 base and J by 5 bases, with 16 bases between.

The chain is built from TRBV24-1 and TRBJ1-5; TRBD1 matches at 9 bases. This CDR3 has 15 residues. Germline values: CDR1 KGHDR, CDR2 SFDVKD. V lost 2 bases and J lost 5; bases outside the gene matches: 3. The CDR3 protein is CATSDSTGGDQPQHF. The CDR3 DNA follows: TGTGCCACCAGTGATTCTACAGGGGGCGATCAGCCCCAGCATTTT.

The gene calls are TRBV6-5 and TRBJ2-3; 12 positions agree with TRBD1. The CDR3 contains 15 residues. Germline assignment: CDR1 MNHEY and CDR2 SVGAGI. V gave up 5 bases and J gave up 5 bases; unmatched junction bases: 5. The CDR3 DNA reads as TGTGCCAGCAGTCCGGGACAGGGGGCAGGAGATACGCAGTATTTT. As protein: CASSPGQGAGDTQYF.

The sample holds one count of this clone. The rearrangement links TRBV29-1 to TRBJ1-1; D call uncertain. The V gene's germline CDR1 is SQVTM and CDR2 ANQGSEA. V was trimmed by 8 bases and J by 3 bases, leaving 10 bases between them. There are 11 residues in the CDR3. The CDR3 nucleotides are TGCAGCACGACGACTGACACTGAAGCTTTCTTT. Its translation: CSTTTDTEAFF.

The chain links TRBV15 to TRBJ1-5; 9 bases line up with TRBD1. Germline values: CDR1 LNHNV, CDR2 YYDKDF (reference sequence). Trimming took 0 bases from V and 0 from J; bases not matched to a gene: 6. The CDR3 sequence is 18 residues long. DNA for the CDR3: TGTGCCACCAGCAGAGATCAGGGACAGGGTGGTAGCAATCAGCCCCAGCATTTT. Protein: CATSRDQGQGGSNQPQHF.

A single count supports this clone. The genes are TRBV2 and TRBJ1-6; 9 bases fit TRBD1. V was pared by 7 bases and J by 8 bases, with 6 bases of the junction left unmatched. There are 14 residues in the CDR3. The germline V gene has CDR1 SNHLY and CDR2 FYNNEI. In DNA, the CDR3 is TGTGCCAGCAACCCGGGACAGGGAGATTCACCCCTCCACTTT. This codes for CASNPGQGDSPLHF.

This chain uses TRBV29-1 with TRBJ1-1; 9 positions agree with TRBD1. Looked up from germline, CDR1 is SQVTM and CDR2 is ANQGSEA. CDR3 length: 13 amino acids. V lost 5 bases, J lost 3 bases, and 4 bases stayed unmatched. CDR3 sequence: CSVKRQGDTEAFF. CDR3 bases: TGCAGCGTTAAAAGACAGGGGGACACTGAAGCTTTCTTT.

The table lists this clone with a few counts. The CDR3 is CASSPNGQGTYEQYF. CDR3 nucleotide sequence: TGTGCCAGCAGCCCTAATGGACAGGGAACCTACGAGCAGTACTTC. V is TRBV28 and J is TRBJ2-7, with 8 bases matching TRBD1. The germline CDR1 and CDR2 sequences are MDHEN and SYDVKM. Trimming cost V 6 bases and J 2 bases; bases outside gene matches: 9. The CDR3 is made up of 15 amino acids.

The table lists this clone with a count of one. The chain has TRBV6-6 and TRBJ1-5; weak D call: TRBD1 (6 bases). V lost 7 bases and J 3 bases, leaving 13 bases between the germline ends. Germline V gives CDR1 MNHNY, CDR2 SVGAGI (reference sequence). The CDR3 covers 14 residues. CDR3 residues: CASNQGRDNQPQHF. The CDR3 DNA sequence: TGTGCCAGCAATCAGGGGAGGGACAATCAGCCCCAGCATTTT.

The chain carries TRBV28 and TRBJ2-7, with D maybe TRBD2 (6 bases). This CDR3 has 16 residues. Germline lookup yields CDR1 MDHEN and CDR2 SYDVKM. The V and J ends lost 3 bases and 2 bases respectively, with 17 bases between them. CDR3 nucleotide sequence: TGTGCCAGCAGTTTCCTGGCGCGGGACCCTACCTACGAGCAGTACTTC. This sequence encodes CASSFLARDPTYEQYF.

The gene calls are TRBV29-1 and TRBJ2-1; D unclear. The CDR3 consists of 13 residues. V lost 5 bases to trimming and J lost 0 bases, with 8 bases between them. In germline, CDR1 is SQVTM, CDR2 ANQGSEA. The CDR3 region has the DNA TGCAGCGTTCTATCCGCCTCCTACAATGAGCAGTTCTTC. Amino acids: CSVLSASYNEQFF.

The J gene is TRBJ1-3, the V gene TRBV4-3, with D uncertain. The CDR3 totals 15 residues. Per the germline V gene, CDR1 is LGHNA and CDR2 is YSLEER. The V end was cut by 0 bases, the J end by 0 bases, with 6 bases between. The CDR3 DNA reads TGCGCCAGCAGCCAAGATGGAGCCTCTGGAAACACCATATATTTT. Protein product: CASSQDGASGNTIYF.

This clone is a singleton in its sample. The chain couples TRBV5-4 to TRBJ1-4; D is unclear. V was trimmed by 2 bases and J by 8 bases, leaving 16 bases between them. Germline V lookup: CDR1 SGHNT, CDR2 YYREEE (reference sequence). CDR3 length equals 15 residues. The DNA for the CDR3 is TGTGCCAGCAGCTTTCCGGGTGCTTCGCGAGAAAAACTGTTTTTT. It yields the protein CASSFPGASREKLFF. Filled out from reference TRBV5-4 and TRBJ1-4, the complete variable domain reads ETGVTQSPTHLIKTRGQQVTLRCSSQSGHNTVSWYQQALGQGPQFIFQYYREEENGRGNFPPRFSGLQFPNYSSELNVNALELDDSALYLCASSFPGASREKLFFGSGTQLSVL.

This sequence joins TRBV19 and TRBJ2-2; D may be TRBD2 (7 bases). The CDR3 sequence is 15 residues long. Germline CDR1 reads LNHDA; CDR2 reads SQIVND (reference sequence). Trimming cost V 3 bases and J 6 bases, with 14 bases left between them. The CDR3 sequence: CASSMTGGAAGELFF. In DNA form, the CDR3 reads TGTGCCAGTAGTATGACGGGGGGCGCTGCCGGGGAGCTGTTTTTT.

The chain links TRBV19 to TRBJ2-7; 7 positions agree with TRBD2. Germline CDR1 and CDR2: LNHDA and SQIVND (reference sequence). The J segment lost 3 bases and the V segment lost 3 bases, leaving 8 bases of the junction unmatched. This CDR3 has 15 amino acids. CDR3 amino acids: CASSIPRAGLYEQYF. In nucleotides, the CDR3 is TGTGCCAGTAGTATCCCTCGAGCGGGGCTCTACGAGCAGTACTTC.

The chain is built from TRBV27 and TRBJ2-2, with a tentative D call TRBD1 (5 bases). The V end lost 4 bases, the J end lost 5 bases, and 11 bases lay between the germline ends. The length of the CDR3 is 14 residues. In germline, CDR1 is MNHEY, CDR2 SMNVEV (reference sequence). CDR3 residues: CASSSKPGTGELFF. The CDR3 nucleotides read TGTGCCAGCAGTTCCAAGCCAGGGACCGGGGAGCTGTTTTTT.